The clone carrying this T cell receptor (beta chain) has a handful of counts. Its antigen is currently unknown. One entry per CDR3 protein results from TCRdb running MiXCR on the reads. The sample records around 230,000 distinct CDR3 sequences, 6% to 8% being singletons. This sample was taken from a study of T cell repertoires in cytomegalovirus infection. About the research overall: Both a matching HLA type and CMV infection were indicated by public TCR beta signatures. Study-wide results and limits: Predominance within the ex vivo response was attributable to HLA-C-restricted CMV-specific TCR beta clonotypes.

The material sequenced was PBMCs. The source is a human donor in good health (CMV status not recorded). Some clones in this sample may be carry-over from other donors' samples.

The CDR3 protein is CSVTGGVNTEAFF. The CDR3 DNA reads TGCAGCGTCACAGGGGGTGTGAACACTGAAGCTTTCTTT. The V call is TRBV29-1, the J call TRBJ1-1; 8 nucleotides align to TRBD1. The CDR3 runs to 13 residues. The V segment lost 6 bases and the J segment 0 bases; nucleotides outside the gene matches: 3. Germline values: CDR1 SQVTM, CDR2 ANQGSEA.